This TCR beta chain was captured in a study of OX40 agonist ivuxolimab in advanced cancers. Study details: From 23 to 79 years was the age range, with a mean of around 60 years, and 70% to 85% were male. Partial responses were achieved by three patients: one hepatocellular carcinoma, two cutaneous melanoma. General study results and limits: Partial responders treated at 0.1-3.0 mg/kg exhibited clonal expansion among the lowest measured.

Autoimmune disease history or systemic immunosuppression meant exclusion. The data were produced by immunoSEQ multiplex PCR, yet TCRdb's version contains in-frame clones alone and is incomplete. The repertoire holds roughly 60,000 clones, with about 89% as singletons. For this clone: The antigen is undetermined.

The CDR3 has 17 residues. The germline CDR1 and CDR2 sequences are SGDLS and YYNGEE. V lost 0 bases and J lost 3; bases outside the gene matches: 5. This chain uses TRBV9 with TRBJ2-1, with 11 positions matching TRBD2. The clonotype originates from an adult with an advanced solid tumor such as melanoma, head and neck, liver or kidney cancer. Source: CD4+ or CD8+ T cells sorted from blood, taken in a trial of the OX40 agonist ivuxolimab. Written as DNA, the CDR3 is TGTGCCAGCAGCGTAGGAGAGGGACTAGCGGTCTACAATGAGCAGTTCTTC. It is translated as CASSVGEGLAVYNEQFF.